This entry is about one TCR beta chain. No antigen is known for it. Qualities for individual bases were not recorded, and no much larger clone is one base off. The data were obtained in a study of blood T cell repertoires in COVID-19 (TCRdb year 2020). In terms of the full investigation: Collaborator samples came from the United States, Italy and Spain and covered acute and convalescent phases of COVID-19. The prospective study material was composed of cDNA or gDNA derived from T cells, B-cell-depleted T cells, or PBMCs. Subjects who had been exposed to COVID-19, were actively infected with it, or had recovered from it provided the deeply sampled blood TCRbeta repertoires that made up the dataset. The repertoires were released in a freely available public database meant as a resource for research on the immune response to SARS-CoV-2. Samples were obtained from the ongoing ImmuneRACE study (first 160 participants) and from 1,254 subjects provided by 6 global collaborators. The sample metadata nearly always contained a de-identified subject ID, COVID-19 status, age in years and sex. Where available, HLA class I and class II types were obtained from metadata supplied by the sample provider rather than from assay-based typing.

The CDR3 goes from the cysteine to the phenylalanine over 17 residues. Only the CDR3 DNA is retained, 51 bases long and in frame from the first base. Compared with germline, V lacks 0 bases and J lacks 8 bases; bases without a gene match: 6. Via the germline V gene, CDR1 is LGHNA and CDR2 YNFKEQ. Collaborating institutions collected whole blood in K2EDTA tubes following their own protocols. For TCRbeta analysis, collaborators shipped samples in one of three forms: frozen whole blood, isolated PBMCs, or DNA extracted from either of those sample types. TCRbeta CDR3 regions were amplified from genomic DNA using the immunoSEQ Assay, a bias-controlled multiplex PCR. For the original study's pipeline: Within the assay, amplification of reference gene primers was used to estimate how many nucleated cells each sample contained. To quantify the absolute abundance of each unique TCRbeta CDR3 rearrangement, sequence reads were collapsed and filtered. For each sample, productive Simpson clonality was calculated by taking the square root of Simpson's diversity index across productive rearrangements. The clones in this table, taken by TCRdb from immuneACCESS, are in-frame only. Not every clone is retained; where verified, under half of the shortfall comes from an unresolved V gene, and the cause of the rest is unknown. Clonal size and the V and J genes are those of that table, whereas D and trimming came from the DNA. For this sample the table gives about 150,000 clones, of which 84% were detected only once. The leading ten clones occupy about 5% of the sample.

General study outcomes and caveats: The quantity of clinical and demographic metadata differed by source and by participant and was supplied without curation.

Sequencing input: peripheral blood. This receptor chain uses TRBV4-2 and TRBJ2-3, with 15 bases aligning to TRBD2. The clonotype originates from a human donor in a cohort sampled during active COVID-19. The DNA is TGTGCCAGCAGCCAAGATTGGACTAGCGGGGGGGCCGCTACGCAGTATTTT. It codes for CASSQDWTSGGAATQYF.